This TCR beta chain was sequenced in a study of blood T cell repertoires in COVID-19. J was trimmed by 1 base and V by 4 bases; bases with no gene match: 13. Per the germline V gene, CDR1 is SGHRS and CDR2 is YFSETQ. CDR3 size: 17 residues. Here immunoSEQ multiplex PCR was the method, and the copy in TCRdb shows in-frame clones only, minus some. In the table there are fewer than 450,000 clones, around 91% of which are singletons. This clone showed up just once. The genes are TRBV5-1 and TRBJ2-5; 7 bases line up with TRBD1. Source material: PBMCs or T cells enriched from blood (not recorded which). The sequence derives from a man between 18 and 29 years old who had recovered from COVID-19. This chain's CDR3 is CASSQGVLSGPQETQYF. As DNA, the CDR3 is TGCGCCAGCAGCCAGGGGGTACTCTCGGGGCCCCAAGAGACCCAGTACTTC.